One T cell receptor beta chain is described in this entry. This clonotype was recorded many times. Its recognized antigen is unknown. No much larger clonotype is one base removed from it; base qualities were not supplied. Library creation used multiplex PCR. The sequencer was an Illumina HiSeq 4000. iRepertoire HTBI primers and Arm-PCR amplification of CDR3 regions were used to construct TCR beta libraries. Before sequencing, the PCR products went through gel purification. Processing in the source paper ran as follows. Across samples, some 62 TRBV and 13 to 15 TRBJ segments were identified and used for gene usage analysis of CDR3 amino acid clonotypes. COPE and FqMerger were used to merge filtered high-quality paired reads into contigs. BLAST was used to align contigs to IMGT TRBV, TRBD and TRBJ reference genes, with CDR3 defined following IMGT. Any clonotype with a frequency above 0.1% was counted as a highly expanded clone. Shannon entropy was used to measure repertoire diversity, and the Gini coefficient was used to measure V-J evenness. A clonotype was considered public if more than one individual shared it. TCRdb ran its own pipeline on the public reads, namely fastp trimming at Q25 and MiXCR clone calling, and kept in-frame beta chains. Under each unique CDR3 protein, matching rows form one entry showing the most common genes and DNA. Here the V and J calls rest on TCRdb's processing, not on the authors' analysis. For this sample there are around 240,000 distinct CDR3 sequences; 15% to 20% appear just once. The biggest ten clones account for about 14% of the sample.

The CDR3 numbers 15 residues from cysteine through phenylalanine. CDR3 DNA is the only sequence kept; it has 45 bases, read in frame from the first base. V is cut back by 2 bases and J by 4 bases, with 7 bases in the junction unmatched. CDR1 is given as SGHRS and CDR2 as YFSETQ, both from the germline V gene. The sample originates from a study of regulatory T cells in long-lasting Graves disease (dated by TCRdb to the early 2020s). In the study overall: Patients with newly diagnosed Graves' disease had been on antithyroid drugs for under 3 months. Persistent Graves' disease patients were compared with newly diagnosed Graves' disease patients by peripheral blood TCR sequencing and RNA sequencing. The study took place in China and was registered as a clinical trial. A total of around 35 samples underwent TCR sequencing, from around 13 patients with persistent Graves' disease and 20 patients with newly diagnosed Graves' disease. Overall results and qualifications from the work: Lower TCR Shannon entropy and fewer highly expanded clones were observed in persistent Graves' disease patients than in newly diagnosed patients, which suggested clonal expansion. More public clonotypes were shared among persistent patients (fewer than 3,000) than among newly diagnosed patients (more than 900). Only peripheral blood was studied, because thyroid tissue, the primary lesion, was inaccessible. Only the TCR beta chain was sequenced and analyzed. Persistent disease showed preferential use of TRBV28, TRBJ1-2 and TRBJ2-5, whereas newly diagnosed disease favored TRBV20-1 and TRBJ2-1. As a limitation, the authors acknowledged that the small sample size may reduce accuracy.

The time point label of this sample denotes: newly diagnosed GD, antithyroid drugs for less than 3 months. For both TCR sequencing and RNA sequencing, RNA was extracted from PBMCs using TRIzol. Graves' disease was diagnosed according to American Thyroid Association guidelines. Patients for the study were recruited at an endocrinology department in Xi'an, China. Each patient gave 8.5 to 9.5 milliliters of peripheral blood, collected in an EDTA anticoagulant tube. Ficoll Paque Plus density gradient separation was used to isolate PBMCs, and no additional T cell sorting was done. RNA quality was checked with an Agilent 2100 Bioanalyzer and agarose gel, and concentration with a NanoDrop 2000. These records were also assigned to another study, of T cells in Graves' hyperthyroidism and ophthalmopathy. The second paper states: Graves' hyperthyroidism was defined as stable when no progression to ophthalmopathy occurred over 18 months of follow-up. Hyperthyroidism patients were aged 18 to 65 years and newly diagnosed, with disease duration of less than 2 months. The study excluded patients with uncontrolled infections, other autoimmune diseases, pregnancy or lactation. Diagnoses relied on clinical symptoms, serum thyroxine and TRAb, thyroid ultrasound and orbital computed tomography. The TCR CDR3 was subjected to a first round of RT-PCR using the HTBI primer set and the Qiagen OneStep RT-PCR kit. Most expanded thyroid clonotypes (frequency above 0.001) were also found in blood, which suggests that blood repertoires may mirror thyroid immune responses. A model built on a 13 V-J signature distinguished ophthalmopathy from stable hyperthyroidism, reaching around 88% sensitivity and 81.08% specificity in cross-validation and 80%/75% in testing. In validation, the model predicted progression to ophthalmopathy with about 71% sensitivity and approximately 74% specificity, a median of around six months before onset. To identify distinguishing TCR V-J signatures, a discovery cohort of around 100 patients was used, comprising some 45 with Graves' ophthalmopathy and around 60 with stable Graves' hyperthyroidism. Prospective prediction of ophthalmopathy was tested in an independent validation cohort consisting of some 19 hyperthyroidism patients and some 17 patients who later progressed to ophthalmopathy. The roughly 91 discovery patients were randomly divided into training and test sets at a 7:3 ratio. In six Graves' hyperthyroidism patients, the study also compared T-cell repertoires from thyroid tissue with T-cell repertoires from blood. Once sampling was done, hyperthyroidism patients were given methimazole at a starting dose of 30 mg daily, whereas ophthalmopathy patients were given high-dose intravenous methylprednisolone. The libraries were constructed in a second round of multiplex PCR and then size-selected and purified. Paired-end sequencing of the libraries was performed with 100 bp reads on an Illumina HiSeq2000. SOAPnuke was used to process the raw data, throwing out any read that contained adapters or uncalled bases, had a mean Phred below 15, or lacked an exact constant-primer or identifier match. High-quality paired reads were merged using COPE v1.2.5, and each unique nucleotide sequence was defined as a clonotype. Clonotypes were aligned to IMGT TRBV, TRBD and TRBJ reference segments using MiTCR v1.1. Only V-J combinations with frequency above 0.0001, covering about 99% of repertoires, were analysed. A TCS score was defined as the ratio of F50 (clonal expansion) to E x V (chaos), with BLOSUM62-based TCRdist applied between CDR3 peptides within each V-J. Welch's t-statistics and random forest reduced fewer than 550 V-J features to 13, which were used in a naive Bayes classifier (R e1071). No statistical method was used to set the sample size in advance, and investigators knew the group allocation. The paper describes TCR Vbeta CDR3 sequencing of roughly 130 peripheral blood samples, made up of fewer than 50 ophthalmopathy patients, around 73 hyperthyroidism patients and some 17 progressor patients.

Sample: peripheral blood mononuclear cells (PBMCs), taken at new diagnosis, from a patient treated with antithyroid drugs. The origin of this receptor is a woman between 25 and 40 years old with Graves disease. Donor details come from another sample of the same person, matched by shared clones. The chain is encoded by TRBV5-1 joined to TRBJ2-5; TRBD1 fits 8 bases in the junction. Here the CDR3 is given as CASSFEGQGRETQYF. The base sequence is TGCGCCAGCAGCTTCGAAGGACAGGGAAGAGAGACCCAGTACTTC.